These 30 T cell receptor beta chains came from one sample sequenced in a study of STAT3 mutations in large granular lymphocyte leukemia. Overall study findings and caveats: At least one immunodominant TCR beta clonotype appeared in every T-cell large granular lymphocyte leukemia patient.

Measured with immunoSEQ multiplex PCR; TCRdb has only the in-frame clones, and not every one. This sample has around 33,000 clones, with 70% to 80% found just once. The antigens these receptors bind are not known. Sequencing was done on a sample of peripheral blood mononuclear cells. Receptors were obtained from a woman between 45 and 65 years old with T-cell large granular lymphocyte leukemia. Some clones in this sample may be carry-over from other donors' samples.

J is TRBJ2-5 and V is TRBV30; D call uncertain. The V gene lost 3 bases and the J gene lost 5 bases, with 7 bases spanning the gap. Germline CDR1 GTSNPN, CDR2 SVGIG (reference sequence). The CDR3 runs 11 residues. CDR3 in amino acids: CAWRTGETQYF. The CDR3, as DNA: TGTGCCTGGAGGACTGGGGAGACCCAGTACTTC.

This clone was observed once. This chain uses TRBV18 with TRBJ2-5; the D is unclear. V was clipped by 3 bases and J by 3 bases, with 17 bases between them. In germline, CDR1 is KGHSH, CDR2 LQKENI. The CDR3 is made up of 16 amino acids. The CDR3 DNA reads as TGTGCCAGCTCACCTGGACGCAATAAAGGAGAAGAGACCCAGTACTTC. Amino acids: CASSPGRNKGEETQYF.

This chain uses TRBV5-1 with TRBJ2-7; 9 positions agree with TRBD1. There are 15 residues in the CDR3. The J segment lost 4 bases and the V segment lost 4 bases, leaving 9 bases of the junction unmatched. Germline V CDR1 and CDR2: SGHRS, YFSETQ. The CDR3 spells CASSSTGTGKYEQYF. The CDR3 nucleotides are TGCGCCAGCAGCAGTACCGGGACAGGGAAGTACGAGCAGTACTTC.

The chain has TRBV28 and TRBJ2-7; D not resolved. This CDR3 is built from 11 residues. V gave up 2 bases and J gave up 7 bases, with 6 bases separating them. Germline assignment: CDR1 MDHEN and CDR2 SYDVKM. The DNA for the CDR3 is TGTGCCAGCAGTTTAGGGGAAGAGCAGTACTTC. Protein: CASSLGEEQYF.

The genes are TRBV7-9 and TRBJ2-7, with 7 bases identical to TRBD1. CDR1 SEHNR and CDR2 FQNEAQ come from the germline V gene (reference sequence). The CDR3 covers 14 residues. V was pared by 8 bases and J by 2 bases, with 9 bases of the junction left unmatched. The CDR3 loop is CASLKTGLAYEQYF. The CDR3 nucleotides read TGTGCCAGCCTTAAGACAGGGCTTGCCTACGAGCAGTACTTC.

This chain links TRBV13 with TRBJ1-2; 9 bases are a match to TRBD1. V shed 5 bases, J shed 0 bases, and the junction held 4 bases outside the gene matches. Germline CDR1 PRHDT, CDR2 FYEKMQ (reference sequence). CDR3 length equals 15 residues. CDR3 region: CASSPTGGANYGYTF. The DNA for the CDR3 is TGTGCCAGCAGCCCGACAGGGGGGGCTAACTATGGCTACACCTTC.

This clone was picked up a small number of times. The chain employs TRBV5-5 and TRBJ2-7; D is perhaps TRBD1 or TRBD2 (5 bases each). This CDR3 is built from 14 residues. Trimming removed 4 bases from V and 7 bases from J, with 18 bases in between. The germline CDR1 and CDR2 sequences are SGHKS and YYEKEE (reference sequence). This chain's CDR3 is CASSRDPGNREQYF. CDR3 bases: TGTGCCAGCAGCAGGGACCCGGGGAATCGAGAGCAGTACTTC.

The chain carries TRBV6-1 and TRBJ2-7; D is ambiguous. Trimming removed 3 bases from V and 4 bases from J, with 10 bases in between. Germline values: CDR1 MNHNS, CDR2 SASEGT. The CDR3 runs 13 residues. CDR3 in amino acids: CASSEGYWYEQYF. The DNA of the CDR3 is TGTGCCAGCAGTGAGGGTTATTGGTACGAGCAGTACTTC.

V and J are TRBV6-5 and TRBJ1-2, with 10 bases identical to TRBD1. CDR3 size: 15 residues. V shed 3 bases, J shed 11 bases, and the junction held 12 bases outside the gene matches. The V gene's germline CDR1 is MNHEY and CDR2 SVGAGI. CDR3 amino acids: CASSYFTGTGEKYTF. The CDR3 DNA follows: TGTGCCAGCAGTTATTTCACCGGGACAGGGGAGAAATACACCTTC.

The rearrangement uses TRBV18 and TRBJ2-1; 7 bases map to TRBD2. CDR1 KGHSH and CDR2 LQKENI come from the germline V gene. CDR3 length: 16 residues. Trimming took 2 bases from V and 0 from J; bases not matched to a gene: 4. The CDR3 protein is CASSPSLAVSYNEQFF. The CDR3 DNA is TGTGCCAGCTCACCAAGCCTAGCGGTCTCCTACAATGAGCAGTTCTTC.

The chain uses TRBV6-4 and TRBJ2-3; tentative D call: TRBD1 (6 bases). CDR1 MRHNA and CDR2 SNTAGT come from the germline V gene. The CDR3 extends over 14 amino acids. Trimming took 6 bases from V and 4 from J, leaving 14 bases between them. The CDR3 sequence: CASRETGWADTQYF. The CDR3 coding sequence is TGTGCCAGCAGGGAGACAGGTTGGGCAGATACGCAGTATTTT.

The chain links TRBV19 to TRBJ2-1, with TRBD2 identical over 11 bases. V dropped 1 base and J dropped 8; count of bases not matched to a gene: 4. Germline V CDR1 and CDR2: LNHDA, SQIVND (reference sequence). The CDR3 has 15 amino acids. CDR3 sequence reads: CASSIALAGAYEQFF. CDR3 nucleotide sequence: TGTGCCAGTAGTATAGCACTAGCGGGAGCATATGAGCAGTTCTTC.

This clone was detected only once. This chain links TRBV7-9 with TRBJ1-5, with unresolved D. Looked up from germline, CDR1 is SEHNR and CDR2 is FQNEAQ (reference sequence). The V end was cut by 5 bases, the J end by 0 bases, with 8 bases between. CDR3 length equals 14 residues. CDR3 sequence: CASSPRISNQPQHF. CDR3 coding DNA: TGTGCCAGCAGCCCCCGGATTAGCAATCAGCCCCAGCATTTT.

The chain combines TRBV29-1 with TRBJ2-3; 7 nucleotides line up with TRBD2. With 7 bases clipped from V and 0 bases from J, the junction kept 13 bases outside the gene matches. The CDR3 is 16 amino acids. CDR1 is SQVTM and CDR2 is ANQGSEA in the germline V gene. The CDR3 is CSAARSSGGSTDTQYF. The CDR3 bases are TGCAGCGCCGCCCGCTCTAGCGGAGGGAGCACAGATACGCAGTATTTT.

V gene TRBV29-1 combines with J gene TRBJ1-2; D call uncertain. The CDR3 runs to 11 residues. Looked up from germline, CDR1 is SQVTM and CDR2 is ANQGSEA. V gave up 7 bases and J gave up 5 bases, with 11 bases separating them. CDR3 DNA sequence: TGCAGCGCGCGTCAGCTTTATGGCTACACCTTC. Translating gives CSARQLYGYTF.

The rearrangement joins TRBV5-1 to TRBJ2-3; TRBD2 agrees at 10 bases. V trimming: 1 base; J trimming: 4 bases; junction bases outside the gene matches: 3. The length of the CDR3 is 15 residues. The germline V gene encodes CDR1 SGHRS and CDR2 YFSETQ. CDR3 coding DNA: TGCGCCAGCAGCTTGACAGCGGGAGGGGCAGATACGCAGTATTTT. Translating gives CASSLTAGGADTQYF.

This clone was picked up a small number of times. This chain joins TRBV6-5 and TRBJ1-5; D gene uncertain. V dropped 8 bases and J dropped 0 bases, with 14 bases sitting between them. Per germline, CDR1 MNHEY and CDR2 SVGAGI. The CDR3 is 15 residues long. The DNA of the CDR3 is TGTGCCAGCCGCCTAAGTTTGAATAGCAATCAGCCCCAGCATTTT. Protein: CASRLSLNSNQPQHF.

This chain connects TRBV5-4 to TRBJ2-5; D unclear. The CDR3 covers 13 residues. CDR1 and CDR2 (germline): SGHNT, YYREEE (reference sequence). V gave up 4 bases and J gave up 1 base, with 8 bases separating them. CDR3 protein: CASSRQLQETQYF. For the CDR3, the DNA is TGTGCCAGCAGCAGACAACTCCAAGAGACCCAGTACTTC.

The chain joins TRBV29-1 to TRBJ2-3; maybe TRBD1 (6 bases). Per germline, CDR1 SQVTM and CDR2 ANQGSEA. V was trimmed by 3 bases and J by 7 bases, leaving 11 bases between them. This CDR3 contains 12 residues. The CDR3 protein is CSVEWGRNTQYF. CDR3 coding DNA: TGCAGCGTTGAGTGGGGGCGCAATACGCAGTATTTT.

J is TRBJ1-3 and V is TRBV7-8, with 7 bases identical to TRBD1. V shed 5 bases, J shed 0 bases, and the junction held 7 bases outside the gene matches. Germline V lookup: CDR1 SGHVS, CDR2 FQNEAQ. The CDR3 is 16 amino acids. Here the CDR3 DNA reads TGTGCCAGCAGCACCGGGACAGTGAACTCTGGAAACACCATATATTTT. This gives the protein CASSTGTVNSGNTIYF. Drawing the rest from reference TRBV7-8 and TRBJ1-3, the complete variable domain is GAGVSQSPRYKVAKRGQDVALRCDPISGHVSLFWYQQALGQGPEFLTYFQNEAQLDKSGLPSDRFFAERPEGSVSTLKIQRTQQEDSAVYLCASSTGTVNSGNTIYFGEGSWLTVV.

The chain uses TRBV5-1 and TRBJ2-7; 8 nucleotides match TRBD1. With V trimmed by 0 bases and J by 4 bases, 9 bases remained unmatched. The CDR3 has 16 residues. Germline V gene lookup returns CDR1 SGHRS and CDR2 YFSETQ. In nucleotides, the CDR3 is TGCGCCAGCAGCTTGGCCGCCGGGACAGGCGCTTACGAGCAGTACTTC. Translation: CASSLAAGTGAYEQYF.

The V call is TRBV5-6, the J call TRBJ2-7; D not resolved. V was trimmed by 7 bases and J by 0 bases, leaving 11 bases between them. The CDR3 consists of 13 residues. Germline V gives CDR1 SGHDT, CDR2 YYEEEE. CDR3 bases: TGTGCCAGCGCGGACGGCATCTCCTACGAGCAGTACTTC. Protein: CASADGISYEQYF.

The rearrangement links TRBV4-1 to TRBJ1-2; no clear D. The CDR3 covers 15 residues. V lost 4 bases, J lost 2 bases, and 14 bases lay in between. Germline CDR1 MGHRA, CDR2 YSYEKL. CDR3 sequence (DNA): TGCGCCAGCAGCCCGTCGGGTGGGGAGAACTATGGCTACACCTTC. Its protein product is CASSPSGGENYGYTF.

This chain connects TRBV28 to TRBJ1-5, with D perhaps TRBD1 (6 bases). The V and J ends lost 6 bases and 4 bases respectively, with 13 bases between them. The CDR3 consists of 14 residues. CDR1 MDHEN and CDR2 SYDVKM come from the germline V gene. CDR3: CASSSTGRNQPQHF. CDR3 sequence (DNA): TGTGCCAGCAGCTCTACAGGGAGGAATCAGCCCCAGCATTTT.

The CDR3 loop reads CASSLRLAGSTDTQYF. In DNA, the CDR3 is TGTGCCAGCAGCCTGAGACTAGCGGGGTCCACAGATACGCAGTATTTT. This chain joins TRBV9 and TRBJ2-3; 11 bases map to TRBD2. Losses at the gene ends were 4 bases for V and 2 bases for J; bases not matched to a gene: 6. Germline CDR1 reads SGDLS; CDR2 reads YYNGEE. The CDR3 runs to 16 residues.

The V gene is TRBV5-1, the J gene TRBJ2-7; 11 bases agree with TRBD2. Germline CDR1 SGHRS, CDR2 YFSETQ. This CDR3 comprises 15 residues. The J segment lost 5 bases and the V segment lost 4 bases, leaving 8 bases of the junction unmatched. The CDR3 region is CASSLGTSGLHEQYF. CDR3 coding DNA: TGCGCCAGCAGCCTGGGGACTAGCGGCTTACACGAGCAGTACTTC.

V and J are TRBV5-4 and TRBJ2-7; TRBD2 agrees at 9 bases. CDR3 length: 15 amino acids. From germline, CDR1 is SGHNT and CDR2 YYREEE (reference sequence). The V segment lost 4 bases and the J segment 6 bases; nucleotides outside the gene matches: 11. The CDR3 is CASSAQREAWGEQYF. In nucleotides, the CDR3 is TGTGCCAGCAGCGCCCAGCGGGAGGCCTGGGGCGAGCAGTACTTC. Based on the CDR3 plus reference TRBV5-4 and TRBJ2-7, the full variable domain is ETGVTQSPTHLIKTRGQQVTLRCSSQSGHNTVSWYQQALGQGPQFIFQYYREEENGRGNFPPRFSGLQFPNYSSELNVNALELDDSALYLCASSAQREAWGEQYFGPGTRLTVT.

The CDR3 sequence is CASRPSRPSYNEQFF. CDR3 nucleotide sequence: TGTGCCAGTCGCCCCAGCCGTCCCTCCTACAATGAGCAGTTCTTC. The rearrangement uses TRBV19 and TRBJ2-1; D uncertain. Per the germline V gene, CDR1 is LNHDA and CDR2 is SQIVND (reference sequence). Trimming removed 8 bases at V and 0 bases at J, with 14 bases between. This CDR3 spans 15 amino acids.

The chain has TRBV5-6 and TRBJ1-3; D gene ambiguous. Between the trimmed V and J ends, which lost 5 bases and 6 bases, there was a span of 15 bases. Germline V gene sequence: CDR1 SGHDT, CDR2 YYEEEE. The CDR3 has 14 amino acids. For the CDR3, the DNA is TGTGCCAGCAGGGTCTTGGGAGGTGAAAACACCATATATTTT. Its protein product is CASRVLGGENTIYF.

A few counts support this clone. This chain uses TRBV2 with TRBJ2-7; the D gene could be TRBD1 or TRBD2 (5 bases each). The CDR3 consists of 13 residues. V lost 5 bases, J lost 1 base, and 9 bases lay in between. The germline CDR1 and CDR2 sequences are SNHLY and FYNNEI. The CDR3, as DNA: TGTGCCAGCAGTCGGGACGGATCCTACGAGCAGTACTTC. It yields the protein CASSRDGSYEQYF.